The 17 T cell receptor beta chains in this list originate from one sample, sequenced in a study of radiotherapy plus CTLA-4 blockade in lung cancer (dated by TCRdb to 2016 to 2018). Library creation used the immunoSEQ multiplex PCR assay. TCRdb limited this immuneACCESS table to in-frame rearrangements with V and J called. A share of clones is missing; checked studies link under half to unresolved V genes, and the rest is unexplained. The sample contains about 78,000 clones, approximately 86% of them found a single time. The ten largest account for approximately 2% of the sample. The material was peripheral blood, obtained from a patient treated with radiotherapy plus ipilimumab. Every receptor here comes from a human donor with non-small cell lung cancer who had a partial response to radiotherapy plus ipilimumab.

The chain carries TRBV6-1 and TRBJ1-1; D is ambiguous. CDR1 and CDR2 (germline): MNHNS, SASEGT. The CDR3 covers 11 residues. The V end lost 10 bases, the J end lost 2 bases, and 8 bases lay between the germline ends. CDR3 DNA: TGTGCCACCAGACTCAACACTGAAGCTTTCTTT. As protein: CATRLNTEAFF.

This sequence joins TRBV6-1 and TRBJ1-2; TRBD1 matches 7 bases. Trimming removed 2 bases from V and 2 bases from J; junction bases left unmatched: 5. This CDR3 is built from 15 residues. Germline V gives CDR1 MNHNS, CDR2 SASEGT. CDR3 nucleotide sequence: TGTGCCAGCAGTGAAAGGGACAGCCGAAACTATGGCTACACCTTC. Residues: CASSERDSRNYGYTF.

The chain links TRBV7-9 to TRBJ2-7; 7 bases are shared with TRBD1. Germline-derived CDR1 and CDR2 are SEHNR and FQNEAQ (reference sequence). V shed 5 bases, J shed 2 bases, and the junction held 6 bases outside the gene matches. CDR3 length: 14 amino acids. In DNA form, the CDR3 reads TGTGCCAGCAGCGATAGGACAGGCCCCTACGAGCAGTACTTC. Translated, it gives CASSDRTGPYEQYF.

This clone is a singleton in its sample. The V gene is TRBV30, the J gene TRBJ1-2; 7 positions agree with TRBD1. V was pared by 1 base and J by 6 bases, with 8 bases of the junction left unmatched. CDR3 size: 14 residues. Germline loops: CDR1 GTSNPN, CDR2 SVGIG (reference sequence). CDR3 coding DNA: TGTGCCTGGAGTGACACAGGGGTTTCTAATGGCTACACCTTC. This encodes CAWSDTGVSNGYTF. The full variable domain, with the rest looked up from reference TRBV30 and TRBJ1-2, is SQTIHQWPATLVQPVGSPLSLECTVEGTSNPNLYWYRQAAGRGLQLLFYSVGIGQISSEVPQNLSASRPQDRQFILSSKKLLLSDSGFYLCAWSDTGVSNGYTFGSGTRLTVV.

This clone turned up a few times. For the CDR3, the DNA is TGTGCCAGCAGCGTAGATCTAGCGGTCTACAATGAGCAGTTCTTC. Its translation is CASSVDLAVYNEQFF. This chain connects TRBV9 to TRBJ2-1; 7 nucleotides agree with TRBD2. The V gene end was trimmed by 0 bases and the J gene end by 3 bases; junction bases not matched to a gene: 3. CDR1 is SGDLS, CDR2 YYNGEE, per germline. The CDR3 has 15 residues.

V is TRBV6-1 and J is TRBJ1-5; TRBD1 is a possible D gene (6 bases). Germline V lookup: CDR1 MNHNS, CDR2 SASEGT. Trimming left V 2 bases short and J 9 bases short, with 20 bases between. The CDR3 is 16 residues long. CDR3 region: CASSESTLGAARPQHF. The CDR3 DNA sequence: TGTGCCAGCAGTGAATCAACCTTGGGGGCTGCGCGGCCCCAGCATTTT.

CDR3 sequence reads: CASNPHASGRANEQFF. As DNA, the CDR3 is TGTGCCAGCAATCCCCACGCTAGCGGGAGGGCCAATGAGCAGTTCTTC. The J gene is TRBJ2-1, the V gene TRBV27; 12 bases are shared with TRBD2. V lost 7 bases to trimming and J lost 6 bases; unmatched junction nucleotides: 10. This CDR3 has 16 amino acids. Germline V gives CDR1 MNHEY, CDR2 SMNVEV (reference sequence).

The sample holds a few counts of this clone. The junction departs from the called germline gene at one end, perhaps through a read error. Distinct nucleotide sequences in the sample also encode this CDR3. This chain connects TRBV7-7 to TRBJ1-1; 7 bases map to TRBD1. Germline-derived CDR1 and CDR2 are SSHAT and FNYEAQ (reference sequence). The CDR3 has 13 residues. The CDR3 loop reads CASSRDRNTEAFF. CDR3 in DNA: TGTGCTAGCAGCCGGGACAGGAACACTGAAGCTTTCTTT.

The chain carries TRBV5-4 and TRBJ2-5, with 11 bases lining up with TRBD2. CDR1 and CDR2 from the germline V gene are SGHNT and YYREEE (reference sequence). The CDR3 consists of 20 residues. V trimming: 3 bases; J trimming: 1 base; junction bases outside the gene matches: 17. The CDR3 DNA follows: TGTGCCAGCAGCTCGCGCGGGTTAGGTAGCGGGAGGGCCCGCCAAGAGACCCAGTACTTC. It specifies CASSSRGLGSGRARQETQYF.

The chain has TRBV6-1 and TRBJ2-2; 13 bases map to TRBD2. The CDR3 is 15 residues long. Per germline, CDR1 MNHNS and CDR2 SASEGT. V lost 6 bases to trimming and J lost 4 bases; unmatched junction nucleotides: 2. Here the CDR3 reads CASRRTSGSTGELFF. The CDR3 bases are TGTGCCAGCAGGAGGACTAGCGGGAGCACCGGGGAGCTGTTTTTT.

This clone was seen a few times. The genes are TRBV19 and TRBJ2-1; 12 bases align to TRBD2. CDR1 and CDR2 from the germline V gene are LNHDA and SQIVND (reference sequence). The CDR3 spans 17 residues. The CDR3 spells CALKKEGLAGSYNEQFF. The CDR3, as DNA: TGTGCACTTAAAAAAGAGGGACTAGCGGGCTCCTACAATGAGCAGTTCTTC.

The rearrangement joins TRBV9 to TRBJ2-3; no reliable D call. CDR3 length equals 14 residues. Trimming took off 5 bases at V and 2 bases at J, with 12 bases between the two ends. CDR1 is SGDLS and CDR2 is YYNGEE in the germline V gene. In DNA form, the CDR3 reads TGTGCCAGCAGTAACCGGGTCCCCACAGATACGCAGTATTTT. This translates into CASSNRVPTDTQYF.

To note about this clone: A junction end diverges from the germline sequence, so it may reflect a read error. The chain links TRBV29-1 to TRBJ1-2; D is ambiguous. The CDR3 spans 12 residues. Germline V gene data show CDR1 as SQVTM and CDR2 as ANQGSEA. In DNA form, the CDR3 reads TGCAGCGTTGAGCTGGGCAAAAGGCGTACAGTTTTC. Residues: CSVELGKRRTVF.

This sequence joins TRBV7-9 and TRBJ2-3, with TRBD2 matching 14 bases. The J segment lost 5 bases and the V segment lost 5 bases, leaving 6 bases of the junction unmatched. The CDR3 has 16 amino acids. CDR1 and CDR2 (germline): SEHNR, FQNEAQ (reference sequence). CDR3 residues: CASSMGLAGVLDTQYF. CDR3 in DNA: TGTGCCAGCAGCATGGGACTAGCGGGAGTTCTAGATACGCAGTATTTT.

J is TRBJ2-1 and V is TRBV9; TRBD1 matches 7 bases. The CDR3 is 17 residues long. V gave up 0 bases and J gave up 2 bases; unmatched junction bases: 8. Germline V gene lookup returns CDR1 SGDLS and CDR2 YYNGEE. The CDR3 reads CASSVAKPDRAYNEQFF. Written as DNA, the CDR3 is TGTGCCAGCAGCGTAGCCAAACCCGACAGGGCCTACAATGAGCAGTTCTTC. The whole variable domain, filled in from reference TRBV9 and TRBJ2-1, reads DSGVTQTPKHLITATGQRVTLRCSPRSGDLSVYWYQQSLDQGLQFLIQYYNGEERAKGNILERFSAQQFPDLHSELNLSSLELGDSALYFCASSVAKPDRAYNEQFFGPGTRLTVL.

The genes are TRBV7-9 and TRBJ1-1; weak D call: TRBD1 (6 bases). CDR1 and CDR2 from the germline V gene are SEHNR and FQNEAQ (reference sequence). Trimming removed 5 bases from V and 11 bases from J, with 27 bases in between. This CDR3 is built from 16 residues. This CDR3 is CASSPYRTTDRQEAFF. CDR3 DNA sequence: TGTGCCAGCAGCCCCTATCGAACCACCGACAGGCAGGAGGCTTTCTTT.

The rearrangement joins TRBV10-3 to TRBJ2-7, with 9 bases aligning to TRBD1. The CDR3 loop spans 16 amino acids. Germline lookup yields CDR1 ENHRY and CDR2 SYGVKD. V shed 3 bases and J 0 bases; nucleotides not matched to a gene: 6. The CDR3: CAISDTGTGSSYEQYF. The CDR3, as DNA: TGTGCCATCAGTGATACCGGGACAGGGAGCTCCTACGAGCAGTACTTC.